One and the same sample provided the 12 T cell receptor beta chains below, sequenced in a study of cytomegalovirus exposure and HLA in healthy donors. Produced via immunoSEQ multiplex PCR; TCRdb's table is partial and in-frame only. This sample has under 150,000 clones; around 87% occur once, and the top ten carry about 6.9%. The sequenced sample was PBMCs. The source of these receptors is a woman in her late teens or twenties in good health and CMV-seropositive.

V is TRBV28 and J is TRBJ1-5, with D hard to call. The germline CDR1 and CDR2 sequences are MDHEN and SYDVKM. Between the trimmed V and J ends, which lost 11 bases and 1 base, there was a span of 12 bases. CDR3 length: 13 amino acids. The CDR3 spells CAYGGISNQPQHF. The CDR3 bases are TGTGCCTACGGAGGGATAAGCAATCAGCCCCAGCATTTT.

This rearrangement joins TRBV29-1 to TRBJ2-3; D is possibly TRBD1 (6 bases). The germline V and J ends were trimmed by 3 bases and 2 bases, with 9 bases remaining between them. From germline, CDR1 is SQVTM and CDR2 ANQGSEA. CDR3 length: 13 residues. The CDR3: CSVDRGNTDTQYF. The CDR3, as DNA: TGCAGCGTTGACAGGGGAAACACAGATACGCAGTATTTT.

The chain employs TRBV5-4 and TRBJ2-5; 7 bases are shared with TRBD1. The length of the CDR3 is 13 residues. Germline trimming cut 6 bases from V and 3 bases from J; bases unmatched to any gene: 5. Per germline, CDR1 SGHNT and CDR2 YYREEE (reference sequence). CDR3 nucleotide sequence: TGTGCCAGCACCAAAGACAGGGAAGAGACCCAGTACTTC. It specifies CASTKDREETQYF.

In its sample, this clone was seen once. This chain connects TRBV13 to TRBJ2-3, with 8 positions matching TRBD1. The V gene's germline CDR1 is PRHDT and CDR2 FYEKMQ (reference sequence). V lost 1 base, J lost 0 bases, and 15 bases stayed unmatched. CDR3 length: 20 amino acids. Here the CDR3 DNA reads TGTGCCAGCAGCTTAGTGAAGCGGCAGGGGGCCTTTTCTAGCACAGATACGCAGTATTTT. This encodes CASSLVKRQGAFSSTDTQYF.

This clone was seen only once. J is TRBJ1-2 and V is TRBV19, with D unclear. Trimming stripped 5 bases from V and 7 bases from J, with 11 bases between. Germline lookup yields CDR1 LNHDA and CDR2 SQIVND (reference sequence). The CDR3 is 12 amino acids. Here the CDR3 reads CASSLWARGYTF. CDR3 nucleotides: TGTGCCAGTAGTCTGTGGGCCCGTGGCTACACCTTC.

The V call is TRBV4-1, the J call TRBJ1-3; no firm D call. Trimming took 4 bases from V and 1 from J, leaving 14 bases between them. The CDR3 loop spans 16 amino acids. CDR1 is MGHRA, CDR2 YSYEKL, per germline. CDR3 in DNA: TGCGCCAGCAGCCCCGCTGACACACGATCTGGAAACACCATATATTTT. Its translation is CASSPADTRSGNTIYF.

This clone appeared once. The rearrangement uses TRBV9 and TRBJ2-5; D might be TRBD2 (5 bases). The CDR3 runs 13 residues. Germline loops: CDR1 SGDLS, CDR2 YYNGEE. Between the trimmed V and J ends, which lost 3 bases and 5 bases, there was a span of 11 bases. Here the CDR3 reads CASSGESGETQYF. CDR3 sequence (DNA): TGTGCCAGCAGCGGGGAGTCTGGCGAGACCCAGTACTTC.

As DNA, the CDR3 is TGTGCCAGCAGTTTAACGGGACACTTACCCGGCGATCAGCCCCAGCATTTT. It is translated as CASSLTGHLPGDQPQHF. V and J are TRBV27 and TRBJ1-5; a weak D match, TRBD1 (6 bases). V lost 2 bases, J lost 5 bases, and 19 bases lay in between. The germline V gene has CDR1 MNHEY and CDR2 SMNVEV (reference sequence). The CDR3 has 17 residues.

The CDR3 sequence is CASSVGADQETQYF. CDR3 DNA sequence: TGTGCCAGCAGCGTAGGGGCAGACCAAGAGACCCAGTACTTC. J is TRBJ2-5 and V is TRBV9, with unresolved D. From germline, CDR1 is SGDLS and CDR2 YYNGEE. V was trimmed by 0 bases and J by 0 bases, leaving 6 bases between them. The CDR3 is 14 residues long.

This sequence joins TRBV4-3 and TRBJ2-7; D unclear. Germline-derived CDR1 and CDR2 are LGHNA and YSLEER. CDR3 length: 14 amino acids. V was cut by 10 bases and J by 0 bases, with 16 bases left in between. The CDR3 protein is CATRFFRISYEQYF. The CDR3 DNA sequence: TGCGCCACGCGCTTCTTCAGGATCTCCTACGAGCAGTACTTC.

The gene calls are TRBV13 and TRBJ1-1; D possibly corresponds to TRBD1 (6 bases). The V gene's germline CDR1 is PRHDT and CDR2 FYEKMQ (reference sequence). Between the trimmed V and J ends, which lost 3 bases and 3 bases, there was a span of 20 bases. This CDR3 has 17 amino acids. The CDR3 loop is CASSFTGEQGRDTEAFF. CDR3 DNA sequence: TGTGCCAGCAGCTTCACCGGGGAACAGGGCAGGGACACTGAAGCTTTCTTT.

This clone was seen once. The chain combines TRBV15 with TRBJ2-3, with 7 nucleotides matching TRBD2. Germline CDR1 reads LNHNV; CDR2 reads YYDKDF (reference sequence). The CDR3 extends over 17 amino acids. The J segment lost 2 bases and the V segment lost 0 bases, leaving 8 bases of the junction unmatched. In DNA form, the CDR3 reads TGTGCCACCAGCAGAGAGAAACTAGCGCAGGTCACAGATACGCAGTATTTT. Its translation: CATSREKLAQVTDTQYF.